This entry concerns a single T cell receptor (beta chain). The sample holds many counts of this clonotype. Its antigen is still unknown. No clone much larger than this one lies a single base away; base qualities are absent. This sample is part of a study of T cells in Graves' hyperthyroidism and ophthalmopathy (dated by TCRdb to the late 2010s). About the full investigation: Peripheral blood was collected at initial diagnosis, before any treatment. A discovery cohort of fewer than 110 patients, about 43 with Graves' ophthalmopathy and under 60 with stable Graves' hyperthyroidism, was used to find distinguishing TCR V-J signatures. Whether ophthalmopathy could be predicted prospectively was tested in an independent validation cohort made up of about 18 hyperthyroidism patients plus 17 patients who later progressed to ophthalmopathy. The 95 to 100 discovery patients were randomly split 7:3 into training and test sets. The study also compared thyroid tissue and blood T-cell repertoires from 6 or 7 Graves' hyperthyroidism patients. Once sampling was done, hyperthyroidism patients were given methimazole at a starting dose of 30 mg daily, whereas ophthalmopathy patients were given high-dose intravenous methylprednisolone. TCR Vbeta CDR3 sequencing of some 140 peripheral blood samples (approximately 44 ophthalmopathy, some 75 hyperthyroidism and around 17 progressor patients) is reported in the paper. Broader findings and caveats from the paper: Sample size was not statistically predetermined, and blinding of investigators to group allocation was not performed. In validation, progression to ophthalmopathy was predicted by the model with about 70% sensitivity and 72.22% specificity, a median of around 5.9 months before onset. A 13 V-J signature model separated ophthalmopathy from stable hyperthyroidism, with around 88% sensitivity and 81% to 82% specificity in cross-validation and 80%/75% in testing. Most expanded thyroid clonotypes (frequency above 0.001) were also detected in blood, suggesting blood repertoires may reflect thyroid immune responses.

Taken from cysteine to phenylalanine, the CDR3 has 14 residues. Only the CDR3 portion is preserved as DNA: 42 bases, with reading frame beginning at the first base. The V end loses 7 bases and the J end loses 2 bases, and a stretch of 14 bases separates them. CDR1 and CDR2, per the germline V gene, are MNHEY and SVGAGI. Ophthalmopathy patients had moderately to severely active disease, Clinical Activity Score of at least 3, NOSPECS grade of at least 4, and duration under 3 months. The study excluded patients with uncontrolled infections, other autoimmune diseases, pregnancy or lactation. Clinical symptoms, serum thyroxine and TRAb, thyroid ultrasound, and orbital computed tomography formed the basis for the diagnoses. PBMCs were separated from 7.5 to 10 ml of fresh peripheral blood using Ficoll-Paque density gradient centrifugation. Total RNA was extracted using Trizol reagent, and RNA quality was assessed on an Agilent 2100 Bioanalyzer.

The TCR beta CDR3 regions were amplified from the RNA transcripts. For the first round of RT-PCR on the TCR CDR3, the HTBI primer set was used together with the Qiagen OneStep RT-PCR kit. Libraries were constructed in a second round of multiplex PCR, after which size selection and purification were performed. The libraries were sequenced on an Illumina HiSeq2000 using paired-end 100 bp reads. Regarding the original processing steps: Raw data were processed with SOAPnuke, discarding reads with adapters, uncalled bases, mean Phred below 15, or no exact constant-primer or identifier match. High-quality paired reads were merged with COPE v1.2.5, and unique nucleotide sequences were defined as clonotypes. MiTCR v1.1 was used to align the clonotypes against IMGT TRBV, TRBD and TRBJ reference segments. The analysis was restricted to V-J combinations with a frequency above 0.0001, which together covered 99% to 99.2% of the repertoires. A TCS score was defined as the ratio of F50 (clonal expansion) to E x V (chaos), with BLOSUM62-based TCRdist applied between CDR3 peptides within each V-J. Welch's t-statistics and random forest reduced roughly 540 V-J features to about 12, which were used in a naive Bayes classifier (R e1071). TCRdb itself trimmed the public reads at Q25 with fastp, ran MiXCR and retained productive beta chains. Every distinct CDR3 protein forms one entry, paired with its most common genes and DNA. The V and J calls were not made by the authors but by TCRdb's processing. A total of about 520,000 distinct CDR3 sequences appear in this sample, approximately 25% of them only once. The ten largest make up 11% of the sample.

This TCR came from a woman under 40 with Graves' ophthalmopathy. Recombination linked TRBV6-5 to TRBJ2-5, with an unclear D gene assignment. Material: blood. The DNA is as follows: TGTGCCAGCACCAAGGCGGCAGGACAAGAGACCCAGTACTTC. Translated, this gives CASTKAAGQETQYF.